This section outlines one TCR beta chain sequence together with its context. This sample was taken from a study of T cell responses to AZD1222 COVID-19 vaccine. Generated by immunoSEQ multiplex PCR, the TCRdb table keeps only in-frame clones and is missing some. This table holds some 110,000 clones, 75% to 90% found once. Material: peripheral blood, obtained 28 days after the second AZD1222 dose. The TCR originated in an adult who received the AZD1222 COVID-19 vaccine.

This CDR3 is CASSPGQGASYEQYF. The CDR3 DNA follows: TGTGCCAGCAGCCCAGGACAGGGGGCGTCCTACGAGCAGTACTTC. The chain is built from TRBV9 and TRBJ2-7; 11 nucleotides line up with TRBD1. The V and J ends lost 4 bases and 1 base, in that order; junction bases with no gene match: 4. This CDR3 has 15 amino acids. The germline gives CDR1 SGDLS, CDR2 YYNGEE. The complete variable domain, with remaining parts taken from reference TRBV9 and TRBJ2-7, reads DSGVTQTPKHLITATGQRVTLRCSPRSGDLSVYWYQQSLDQGLQFLIQYYNGEERAKGNILERFSAQQFPDLHSELNLSSLELGDSALYFCASSPGQGASYEQYFGPGTRLTVT.